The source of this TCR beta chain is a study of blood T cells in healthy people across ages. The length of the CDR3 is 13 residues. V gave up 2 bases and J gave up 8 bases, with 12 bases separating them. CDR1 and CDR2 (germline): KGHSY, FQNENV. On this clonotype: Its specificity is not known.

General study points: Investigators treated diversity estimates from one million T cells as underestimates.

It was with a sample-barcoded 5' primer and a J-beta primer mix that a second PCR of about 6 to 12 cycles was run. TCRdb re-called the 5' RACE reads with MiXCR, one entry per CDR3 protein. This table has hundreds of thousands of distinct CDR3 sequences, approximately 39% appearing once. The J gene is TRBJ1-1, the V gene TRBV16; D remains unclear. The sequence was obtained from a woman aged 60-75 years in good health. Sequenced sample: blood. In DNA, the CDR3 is TGTGCCAGCAGCCAAAGGACCGCCAGAGAAGCTTTCTTT. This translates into CASSQRTAREAFF.